This paragraph reports one T cell receptor (beta chain). These data originate in a study of blood T cell repertoires in COVID-19. Across the study: COVID-19 samples collected from the United States, Italy and Spain covered acute and convalescent phases. From T cells, B-cell-depleted T cells, or PBMCs came the material, which was cDNA or gDNA.

How the authors handled the data: The authors estimated nucleated cell counts from reference gene primer amplification. The protocol was immunoSEQ multiplex PCR, while the TCRdb copy is restricted to in-frame clones and leaves out a portion. V, J and clone size were drawn from that table, and D and trimming were deduced from the DNA. The data show roughly 250,000 clones, more than 70% seen once. The CDR3 is 13 residues long. V shed 6 bases, J shed 2 bases, and the junction held 4 bases outside the gene matches. From germline, CDR1 is SQVTM and CDR2 ANQGSEA. The rearrangement joins TRBV29-1 to TRBJ1-3; 7 bases map to TRBD1. The sample consisted of peripheral blood. The TCR sequence derives from a woman between 40 and 55 years old who had recovered from COVID-19. In DNA, the CDR3 is TGCAGCGTAGGAGACAGGGCTGGAAACACCATATATTTT. This encodes CSVGDRAGNTIYF.